Below, one T cell receptor beta chain is given with its context. Germline loops: CDR1 SGHVS, CDR2 FQNEAQ. The CDR3 sequence is 15 residues long. Trimming removed 2 bases from V and 0 bases from J, with 10 bases in between. This record belongs to a study of technical replicates of blood from a handful of donors. The method was immunoSEQ multiplex PCR; TCRdb's version includes in-frame clones alone and lacks a portion of them. The profile shows under 45,000 clones, roughly 96% of them singletons. The clonotype was recovered from a human donor in good health. The sequencing sample was made of T cells isolated from PBMCs. The rearrangement joins TRBV7-8 to TRBJ1-1; D not certain. Here the CDR3 DNA reads TGTGCCAGCAGCTTACAGATAAGTATGAACACTGAAGCTTTCTTT. Protein: CASSLQISMNTEAFF.